This TCR beta chain originates from a study of beta chain features in type 1 diabetes. Study-wide points: A possible short-template PCR bias applies equally to patients and controls. All four CD4+ subsets from Type 1 diabetes patients carried moderately but significantly shorter TCRB CDR3s.

Isolation of CD4+ naive, central memory, regulatory and stem cell-like memory cells was achieved by sorting via CD45RO/CCR7/CD25/CD127/CD95/CD27. Each sorted population was over 98% pure. About this clone itself: As yet, its antigen is unknown.

Expressed TCRB transcripts were sequenced, since all the RNA that had been isolated was reverse transcribed. The assay was immunoSEQ multiplex PCR, and TCRdb's table has in-frame clones only and misses some. Found here are about 370,000 clones, around 9.6% of them singletons; the top ten hold roughly 0.6%. The sequence was collected from a man aged 30 to 39 with type 1 diabetes. Specimen: central memory CD4+ T cells from blood.

The CDR3 protein is CASSFDREGGYTF. In DNA, the CDR3 is TGTGCCAGCAGCTTCGACCGGGAAGGTGGCTACACCTTC. This chain uses TRBV7-9 with TRBJ1-2; D gene ambiguous. The germline gives CDR1 SEHNR, CDR2 FQNEAQ (reference sequence). V lost 3 bases and J lost 7, with 12 bases in between. This CDR3 has 13 residues.